The sequence of this T cell receptor beta chain was determined in a study of blood T cell repertoires in COVID-19. At the level of the study: The samples span acute and convalescent COVID-19 from the United States, Italy and Spain. Sources were T cells, B-cell-depleted T cells, or PBMCs; the material itself was cDNA or gDNA.

Using immunoSEQ multiplex PCR, the repertoire was profiled, and TCRdb retains in-frame clones only, with some absent. The sample has about 59,000 clones; under 80% are singletons. Germline CDR1 ENHRY, CDR2 SYGVKD. This CDR3 has 17 residues. J was trimmed by 10 bases and V by 5 bases; bases with no gene match: 15. This clone was seen just once. The rearrangement uses TRBV10-3 and TRBJ1-6, with 9 bases aligning to TRBD1. What was sequenced was peripheral blood. This sequence was found in a human donor in a cohort sampled during active COVID-19. The CDR3 region has the DNA TGTGCCATCAGTACGGGACAGGGCGAAGTCGTGGGGTCACCCCTCCACTTT. This gives the protein CAISTGQGEVVGSPLHF.